Shown below are 19 T cell receptor beta chains from a single sample sequenced in a study of T-cell memory formation after mild COVID-19. TCRdb independently ran MiXCR on the 5' RACE reads; one entry per CDR3 protein. The sample holds about 390,000 distinct CDR3 sequences, over 20% seen once. The sample consisted of PBMCs or a T cell subset sorted from them (not recorded which). These TCRs come from an adult woman who had mild COVID-19 (a few samples of this study predate the infection). Cell type and time point are not known.

This clonotype has just a few counts. This sequence joins TRBV15 and TRBJ2-3, with 7 bases matching TRBD2. V lost 4 bases to trimming and J lost 7 bases; unmatched junction nucleotides: 11. The CDR3 has 15 amino acids. CDR1 is LNHNV and CDR2 is YYDKDF in the germline V gene (reference sequence). CDR3 bases: TGTGCCACCAGCAATGCGGGAGATTGGCCGAATACGCAGTATTTT. It translates to CATSNAGDWPNTQYF.

This chain connects TRBV15 to TRBJ2-1, with D possibly being TRBD1 or TRBD2 (6 bases each). Trimming took 0 bases from V and 2 from J, leaving 11 bases between them. Germline lookup yields CDR1 LNHNV and CDR2 YYDKDF (reference sequence). The CDR3 length is 16 residues. CDR3 sequence: CATSRDRGPPYNEQFF. In DNA, the CDR3 is TGTGCCACCAGCAGAGATCGGGGGCCTCCCTACAATGAGCAGTTCTTC. Full variable domain (missing parts from reference TRBV15 and TRBJ2-1): DAMVIQNPRYQVTQFGKPVTLSCSQTLNHNVMYWYQQKSSQAPKLLFHYYDKDFNNEADTPDNFQSRRPNTSFCFLDIRSPGLGDTAMYLCATSRDRGPPYNEQFFGPGTRLTVL.

The chain couples TRBV5-1 to TRBJ2-1; 11 positions match TRBD2. The germline gives CDR1 SGHRS, CDR2 YFSETQ. The CDR3 length is 15 residues. With V trimmed by 4 bases and J by 6 bases, 6 bases remained unmatched. CDR3: CASSAGTSGRNEQFF. CDR3 DNA: TGCGCCAGCAGCGCCGGGACTAGCGGACGCAATGAGCAGTTCTTC.

This clonotype appeared a few times. The chain uses TRBV18 and TRBJ2-1; 15 bases are shared with TRBD2. Germline V gene lookup returns CDR1 KGHSH and CDR2 LQKENI. The CDR3 is made up of 16 amino acids. The junction had 4 bases not matched to a gene; V was cut back by 2 bases and J by 8 bases. DNA of the CDR3: TGTGCCAGCTCACCAGAGGGACTAGCGGGAGGCCATGAGCAGTTCTTC. The encoded protein is CASSPEGLAGGHEQFF.

This clonotype has only a few counts. The V and J genes are TRBV5-1 and TRBJ1-1, with D possibly matching TRBD1 (6 bases). V was trimmed by 5 bases and J by 0 bases, leaving 11 bases between them. The CDR3 is 14 amino acids. Germline CDR1 and CDR2: SGHRS and YFSETQ. For the CDR3, the DNA is TGCGCCAGCAGAAGCCAGGGGATGAACACTGAAGCTTTCTTT. Translating gives CASRSQGMNTEAFF.

This sequence joins TRBV10-3 and TRBJ2-7; 11 bases fit TRBD1. This CDR3 comprises 16 residues. Germline V gives CDR1 ENHRY, CDR2 SYGVKD. The J segment lost 2 bases and the V segment lost 3 bases, leaving 6 bases of the junction unmatched. As DNA, the CDR3 is TGTGCCATCAGTGACGTCCGGGACAGGGGGACCTACGAGCAGTACTTC. It specifies CAISDVRDRGTYEQYF.

This sequence joins TRBV19 and TRBJ1-6, with D unresolved. CDR3 length: 15 amino acids. V was trimmed by 8 bases and J by 9 bases, leaving 20 bases between them. Germline CDR1 and CDR2: LNHDA and SQIVND (reference sequence). CDR3 in amino acids: CASGAQVTRTSPLHF. The CDR3 coding sequence is TGTGCCAGTGGCGCCCAGGTTACCAGGACTTCACCCCTCCACTTT. Drawing the rest from reference TRBV19 and TRBJ1-6, the complete variable domain is DGGITQSPKYLFRKEGQNVTLSCEQNLNHDAMYWYRQDPGQGLRLIYYSQIVNDFQKGDIAEGYSVSREKKESFPLTVTSAQKNPTAFYLCASGAQVTRTSPLHFGNGTRLTVT.

About this clonotype: Just one base apart from a much larger clone, this may be a read error. V usage is TRBV5-5 and J usage is TRBJ1-2; tentative D call: TRBD1 (5 bases). The CDR3 sequence is 15 residues long. The germline V gene encodes CDR1 SGHKS and CDR2 YYEKEE (reference sequence). V was trimmed by 1 base and J by 5 bases, leaving 15 bases between them. This CDR3 is CASSLMGLERYGYTF. The CDR3 DNA reads as TGTGCCAGCAGCTTGATGGGACTGGAGAGGTATGGCTACACCTTC.

V usage is TRBV12-3 or TRBV12-4 and J usage is TRBJ2-5, with 7 bases identical to TRBD2. After removal of 3 bases from V and 2 bases from J, the junction contained 9 bases not matched to a gene. This CDR3 has 16 amino acids. CDR3: CASSLDPGLPQETQYF. The CDR3, as DNA: TGTGCCAGCAGTTTGGATCCGGGACTACCACAAGAGACCCAGTACTTC.

This clonotype appeared once. V is TRBV4-1 and J is TRBJ1-5; D not resolved. CDR3 length: 14 amino acids. Germline V CDR1 and CDR2: MGHRA, YSYEKL. Trimming took off 3 bases at V and 7 bases at J, with 13 bases between the two ends. CDR3: CASSQEGLEQPQHF. CDR3 coding DNA: TGCGCCAGCAGCCAGGAAGGCCTCGAACAGCCCCAGCATTTT.

This clonotype has at least ten counts. The V call is TRBV9, the J call TRBJ2-1; D unresolved. Trimming left V 0 bases short and J 1 base short, with 14 bases between. From germline, CDR1 is SGDLS and CDR2 YYNGEE. The CDR3 contains 17 residues. The CDR3 reads CASSVESSTRSYNEQFF. The DNA for the CDR3 is TGTGCCAGCAGCGTAGAGTCCTCGACCCGGTCCTACAATGAGCAGTTCTTC.

This clonotype was counted many times. This chain uses TRBV7-2 with TRBJ2-5, with D unclear. The germline V gene has CDR1 SGHTA and CDR2 FQGNSA. Trimming cost V 1 base and J 0 bases, with 6 bases left between them. CDR3 length equals 14 residues. CDR3 coding DNA: TGTGCCAGCAGCTTAGATGGAAACCAAGAGACCCAGTACTTC. This encodes CASSLDGNQETQYF.

The chain joins TRBV5-1 to TRBJ2-2; TRBD2 aligns across 10 bases. CDR3 length: 16 amino acids. J lost 6 bases, V lost 7 bases, and 12 bases had no gene match. From germline, CDR1 is SGHRS and CDR2 YFSETQ. The DNA of the CDR3 is TGCGCCAGCTTCCAGGGGCCGACTAGCGGGTCCGGGGAGCTGTTTTTT. Its translation is CASFQGPTSGSGELFF.

The chain couples TRBV5-6 to TRBJ2-1; 10 bases align to TRBD1. In germline, CDR1 is SGHDT, CDR2 YYEEEE. The CDR3 has 14 amino acids. After removal of 4 bases from V and 8 bases from J, the junction contained 6 bases not matched to a gene. The CDR3 protein is CASSPGTGVDEQFF. The CDR3 DNA sequence: TGTGCCAGCAGCCCAGGGACAGGGGTGGATGAGCAGTTCTTC.

This clonotype occurred once. The chain has TRBV24-1 and TRBJ2-1; D not certain. The CDR3 spans 14 residues. V was cut by 6 bases and J by 8 bases, with 16 bases left in between. The germline V gene encodes CDR1 KGHDR and CDR2 SFDVKD. CDR3: CATSTGSLFHEQFF. The CDR3 DNA reads TGTGCCACCAGTACCGGGTCCCTCTTCCATGAGCAGTTCTTC.

In DNA, the CDR3 is TGTGCCAGCAGATACGAGATGAACTACGAGCAGTACTTC. Translated, it gives CASRYEMNYEQYF. The J gene is TRBJ2-7, the V gene TRBV2; no clear D. Trimming took off 6 bases at V and 3 bases at J, with 12 bases between the two ends. CDR1 and CDR2 (germline): SNHLY, FYNNEI. This CDR3 has 13 amino acids.

The V and J genes are TRBV27 and TRBJ2-6; 8 bases match TRBD1. The ends lost 6 bases at V and 0 bases at J; junction bases unmatched: 10. Per germline, CDR1 MNHEY and CDR2 SMNVEV (reference sequence). This CDR3 has 18 residues. The CDR3 region has the DNA TGTGCCAGCAGCCACACAAGGACAGGGCCCTCTGGGGCCAACGTCCTGACTTTC. This translates into CASSHTRTGPSGANVLTF.

This sequence joins TRBV5-1 and TRBJ2-3; TRBD2 agrees at 14 bases. The J segment lost 1 base and the V segment lost 4 bases, leaving 14 bases of the junction unmatched. From germline, CDR1 is SGHRS and CDR2 YFSETQ. The CDR3 has 20 residues. The CDR3 region is CASSTLPGLAGERGTDTQYF. The CDR3 DNA is TGCGCCAGCAGCACCTTACCGGGACTAGCGGGAGAAAGGGGCACAGATACGCAGTATTTT.

The CDR3 here is CASSSRDRGISTDTQYF. The DNA for the CDR3 is TGTGCCAGCAGCTCCCGGGACAGGGGGATATCGACAGATACGCAGTATTTT. The V gene is TRBV7-3, the J gene TRBJ2-3; 11 bases line up with TRBD1. V lost 4 bases, J lost 3 bases, and 9 bases stayed unmatched. Germline loops: CDR1 SGHTA, CDR2 FQGTGA. The CDR3 runs to 17 residues.